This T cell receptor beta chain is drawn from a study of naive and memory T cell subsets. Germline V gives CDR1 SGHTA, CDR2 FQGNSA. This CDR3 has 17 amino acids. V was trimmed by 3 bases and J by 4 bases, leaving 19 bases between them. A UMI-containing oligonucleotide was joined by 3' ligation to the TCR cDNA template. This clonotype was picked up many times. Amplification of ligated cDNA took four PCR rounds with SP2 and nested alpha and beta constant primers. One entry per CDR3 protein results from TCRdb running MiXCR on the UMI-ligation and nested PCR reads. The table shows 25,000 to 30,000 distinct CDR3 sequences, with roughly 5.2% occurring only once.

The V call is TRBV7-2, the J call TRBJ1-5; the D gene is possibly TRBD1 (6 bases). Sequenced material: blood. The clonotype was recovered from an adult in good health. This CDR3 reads CASSFAKGGGTNQPQHF. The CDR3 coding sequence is TGTGCCAGCAGCTTCGCGAAGGGAGGGGGTACGAATCAGCCCCAGCATTTT.